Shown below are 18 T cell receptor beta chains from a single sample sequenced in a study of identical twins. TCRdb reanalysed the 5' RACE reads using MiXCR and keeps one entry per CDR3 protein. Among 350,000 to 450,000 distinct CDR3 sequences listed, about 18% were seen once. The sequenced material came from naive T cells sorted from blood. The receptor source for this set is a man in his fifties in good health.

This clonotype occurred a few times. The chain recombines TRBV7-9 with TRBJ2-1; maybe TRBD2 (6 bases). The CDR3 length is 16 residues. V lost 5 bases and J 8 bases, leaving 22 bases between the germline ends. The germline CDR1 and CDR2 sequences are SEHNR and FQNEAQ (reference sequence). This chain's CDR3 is CASSQSYGLPLDEQFF. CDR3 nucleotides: TGTGCCAGCAGCCAGTCCTACGGACTACCTTTAGATGAGCAGTTCTTC.

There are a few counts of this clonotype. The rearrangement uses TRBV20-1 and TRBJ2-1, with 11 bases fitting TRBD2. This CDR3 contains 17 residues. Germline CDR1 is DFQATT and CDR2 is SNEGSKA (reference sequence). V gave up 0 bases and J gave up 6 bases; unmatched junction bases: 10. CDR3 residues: CSARDIEGTSGINEQFF. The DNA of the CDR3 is TGCAGTGCTAGAGATATTGAGGGGACTAGCGGTATCAATGAGCAGTTCTTC.

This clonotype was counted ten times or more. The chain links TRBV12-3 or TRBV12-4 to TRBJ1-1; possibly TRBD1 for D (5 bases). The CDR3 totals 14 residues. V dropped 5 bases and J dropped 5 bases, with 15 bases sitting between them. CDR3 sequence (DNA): TGTGCCAGCAGTCCGAGTTGGGGGGGTACTGAAGCTTTCTTT. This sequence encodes CASSPSWGGTEAFF.

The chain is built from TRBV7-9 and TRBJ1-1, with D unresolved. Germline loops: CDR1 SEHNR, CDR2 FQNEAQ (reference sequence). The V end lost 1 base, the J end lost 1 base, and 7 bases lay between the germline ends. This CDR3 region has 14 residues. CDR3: CASSLDSQNTEAFF. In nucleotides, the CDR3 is TGTGCCAGCAGCTTAGACAGCCAGAACACTGAAGCTTTCTTT.

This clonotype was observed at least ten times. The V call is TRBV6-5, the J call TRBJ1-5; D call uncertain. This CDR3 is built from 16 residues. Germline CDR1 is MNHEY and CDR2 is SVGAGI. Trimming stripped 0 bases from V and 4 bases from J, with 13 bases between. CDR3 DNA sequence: TGTGCCAGCAGTTACTCATACCGGCAGGAAAATCAGCCCCAGCATTTT. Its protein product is CASSYSYRQENQPQHF.

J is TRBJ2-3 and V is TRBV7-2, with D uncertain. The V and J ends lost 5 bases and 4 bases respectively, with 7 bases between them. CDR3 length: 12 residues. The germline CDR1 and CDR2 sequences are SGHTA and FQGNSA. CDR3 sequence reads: CASSRFSDTQYF. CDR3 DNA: TGTGCCAGCAGCCGATTCTCAGATACGCAGTATTTT.

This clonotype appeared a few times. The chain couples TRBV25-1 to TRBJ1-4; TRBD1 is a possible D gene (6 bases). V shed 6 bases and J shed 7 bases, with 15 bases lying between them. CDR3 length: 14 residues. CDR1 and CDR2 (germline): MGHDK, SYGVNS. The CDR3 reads CASRNREDGEKLFF. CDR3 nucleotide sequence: TGTGCCAGCAGGAACAGGGAGGATGGTGAAAAACTGTTTTTT.

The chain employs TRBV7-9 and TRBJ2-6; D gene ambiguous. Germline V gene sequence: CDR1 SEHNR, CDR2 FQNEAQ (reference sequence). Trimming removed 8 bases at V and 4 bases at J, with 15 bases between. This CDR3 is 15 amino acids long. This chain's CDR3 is CASPTHGSGANVLTF. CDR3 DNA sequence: TGTGCCAGCCCTACCCACGGTTCCGGGGCCAACGTCCTGACTTTC.

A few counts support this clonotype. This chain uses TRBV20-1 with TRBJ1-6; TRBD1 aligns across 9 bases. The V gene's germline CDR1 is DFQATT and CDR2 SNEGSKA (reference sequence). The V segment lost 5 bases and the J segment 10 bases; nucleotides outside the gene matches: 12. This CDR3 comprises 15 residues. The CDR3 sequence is CSARHLQGALSPLHF. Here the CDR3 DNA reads TGCAGTGCTCGACACCTACAGGGGGCCCTGTCACCCCTCCACTTT.

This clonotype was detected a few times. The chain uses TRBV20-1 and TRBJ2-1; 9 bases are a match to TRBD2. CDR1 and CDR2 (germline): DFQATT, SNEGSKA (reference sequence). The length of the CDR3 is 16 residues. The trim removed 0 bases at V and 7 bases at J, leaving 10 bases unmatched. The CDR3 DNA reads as TGCAGTGCTAGAGATTCTGAGCGGGGGGAGACGAATGAGCAGTTCTTC. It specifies CSARDSERGETNEQFF.

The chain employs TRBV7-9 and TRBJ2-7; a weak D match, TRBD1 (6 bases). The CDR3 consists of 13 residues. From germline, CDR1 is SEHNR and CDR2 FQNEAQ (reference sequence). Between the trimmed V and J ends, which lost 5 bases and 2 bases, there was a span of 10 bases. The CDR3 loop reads CASSRQDAYEQYF. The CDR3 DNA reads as TGTGCCAGCAGCCGACAGGATGCCTACGAGCAGTACTTC.

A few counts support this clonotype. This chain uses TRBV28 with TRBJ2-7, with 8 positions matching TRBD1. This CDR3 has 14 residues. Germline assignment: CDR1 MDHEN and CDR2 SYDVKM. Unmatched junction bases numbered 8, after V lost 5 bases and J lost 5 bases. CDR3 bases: TGTGCCAGCAGTACCCCGGACAGGGCGAACGAGCAGTACTTC. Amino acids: CASSTPDRANEQYF.

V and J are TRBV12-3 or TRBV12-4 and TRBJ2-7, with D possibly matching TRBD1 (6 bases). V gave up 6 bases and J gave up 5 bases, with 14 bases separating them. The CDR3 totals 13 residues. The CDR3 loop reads CASRLTGTDEQYF. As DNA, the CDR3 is TGTGCCAGCAGATTAACAGGGACGGACGAGCAGTACTTC.

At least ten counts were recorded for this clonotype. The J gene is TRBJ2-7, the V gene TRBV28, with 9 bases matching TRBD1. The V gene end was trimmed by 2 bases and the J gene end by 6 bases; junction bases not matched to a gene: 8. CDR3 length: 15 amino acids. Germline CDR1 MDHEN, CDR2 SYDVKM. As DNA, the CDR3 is TGTGCCAGCAGTTTAGCCGGGACAGGGTTCCTCGAGCAGTACTTC. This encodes CASSLAGTGFLEQYF.

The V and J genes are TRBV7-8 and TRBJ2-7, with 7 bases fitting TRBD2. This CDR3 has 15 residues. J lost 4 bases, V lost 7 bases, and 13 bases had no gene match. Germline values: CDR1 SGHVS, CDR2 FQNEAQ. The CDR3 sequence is CASTPRWGGKYEQYF. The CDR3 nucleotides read TGTGCCAGCACCCCCCGTTGGGGGGGTAAGTACGAGCAGTACTTC.

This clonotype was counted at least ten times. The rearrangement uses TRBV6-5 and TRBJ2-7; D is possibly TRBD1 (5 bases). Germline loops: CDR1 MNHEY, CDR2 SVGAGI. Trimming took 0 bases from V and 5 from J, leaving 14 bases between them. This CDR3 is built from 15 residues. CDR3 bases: TGTGCCAGCAGTTACTCTTCGCCAGGGTCCAACGAGCAGTACTTC. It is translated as CASSYSSPGSNEQYF.

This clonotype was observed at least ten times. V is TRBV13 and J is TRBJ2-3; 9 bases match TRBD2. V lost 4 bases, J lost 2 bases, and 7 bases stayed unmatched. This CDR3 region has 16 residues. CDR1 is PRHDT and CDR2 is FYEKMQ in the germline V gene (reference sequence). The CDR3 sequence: CASSSSRGGITDTQYF. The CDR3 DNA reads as TGTGCCAGCAGCTCCTCGCGGGGGGGCATCACAGATACGCAGTATTTT. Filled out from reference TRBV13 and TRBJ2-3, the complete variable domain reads AAGVIQSPRHLIKEKRETATLKCYPIPRHDTVYWYQQGPGQDPQFLISFYEKMQSDKGSIPDRFSAQQFSDYHSELNMSSLELGDSALYFCASSSSRGGITDTQYFGPGTRLTVL.

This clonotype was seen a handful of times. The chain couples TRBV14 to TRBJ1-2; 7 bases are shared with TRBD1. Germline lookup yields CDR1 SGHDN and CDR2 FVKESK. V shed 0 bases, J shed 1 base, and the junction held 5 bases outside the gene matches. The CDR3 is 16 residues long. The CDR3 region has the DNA TGTGCCAGCAGCCAAGATCGGACAGGTCTTAACTATGGCTACACCTTC. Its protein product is CASSQDRTGLNYGYTF.